This T cell receptor beta chain was profiled in a study of T-cell reconstitution after alpha-beta-depleted transplantation in children. This clonotype has at least ten counts. CDR3 length: 12 residues. Germline-derived CDR1 and CDR2 are SQVTM and ANQGSEA. V lost 3 bases and J lost 10, with 15 bases in between. The TCRbeta library incorporated unique molecular identifiers. MiXCR was run by TCRdb on the PCR reads, yielding one entry per CDR3 protein. The table lists around 250,000 distinct CDR3 sequences, about 26% of them singletons, with 2.6% in the top ten. The TCR comes from a girl aged 2-10 years with Fanconi anemia, due to receive a stem cell transplant. Sequencing used PBMCs, obtained before TCRalphabeta/CD19-depleted stem cell transplant. The chain couples TRBV29-1 to TRBJ2-5; D is tentatively TRBD1 or TRBD2 (5 bases each). CDR3: CSVDEGMVVQYF. The CDR3 DNA reads as TGCAGCGTTGATGAGGGGATGGTGGTCCAGTACTTC.